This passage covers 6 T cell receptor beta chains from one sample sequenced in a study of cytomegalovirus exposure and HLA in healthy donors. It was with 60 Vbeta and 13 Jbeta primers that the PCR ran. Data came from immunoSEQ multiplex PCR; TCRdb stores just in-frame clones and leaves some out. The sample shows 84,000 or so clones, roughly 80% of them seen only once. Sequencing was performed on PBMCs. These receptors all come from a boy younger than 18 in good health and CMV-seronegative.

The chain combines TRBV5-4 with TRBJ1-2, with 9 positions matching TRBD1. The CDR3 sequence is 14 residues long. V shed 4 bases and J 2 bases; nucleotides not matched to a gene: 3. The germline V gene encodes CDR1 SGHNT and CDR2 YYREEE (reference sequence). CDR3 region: CASSTGQGNYGYTF. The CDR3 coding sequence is TGTGCCAGCAGCACCGGACAGGGGAACTATGGCTACACCTTC.

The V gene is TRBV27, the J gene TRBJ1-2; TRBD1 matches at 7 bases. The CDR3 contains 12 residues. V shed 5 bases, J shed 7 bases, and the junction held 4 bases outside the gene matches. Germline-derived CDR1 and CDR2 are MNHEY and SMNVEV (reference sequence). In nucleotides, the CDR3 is TGTGCCAGCAGTGTAGGGGGCTCTGGCTACACCTTC. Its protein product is CASSVGGSGYTF.

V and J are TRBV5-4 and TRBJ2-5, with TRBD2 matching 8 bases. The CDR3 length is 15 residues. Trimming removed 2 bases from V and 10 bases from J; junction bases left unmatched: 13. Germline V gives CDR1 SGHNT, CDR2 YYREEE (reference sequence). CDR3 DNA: TGTGCCAGCAGCTTTACGGGACTAGGGTTGTTAGACCAGTACTTC. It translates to CASSFTGLGLLDQYF. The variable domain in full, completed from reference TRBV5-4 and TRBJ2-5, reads ETGVTQSPTHLIKTRGQQVTLRCSSQSGHNTVSWYQQALGQGPQFIFQYYREEENGRGNFPPRFSGLQFPNYSSELNVNALELDDSALYLCASSFTGLGLLDQYFGPGTRLLVL.

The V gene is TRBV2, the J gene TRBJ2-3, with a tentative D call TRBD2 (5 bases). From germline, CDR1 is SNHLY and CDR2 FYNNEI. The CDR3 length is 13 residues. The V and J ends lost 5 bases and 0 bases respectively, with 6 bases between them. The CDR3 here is CASSRGSTDTQYF. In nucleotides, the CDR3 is TGTGCCAGCAGTCGGGGTAGCACAGATACGCAGTATTTT. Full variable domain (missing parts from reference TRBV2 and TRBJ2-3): EPEVTQTPSHQVTQMGQEVILRCVPISNHLYFYWYRQILGQKVEFLVSFYNNEISEKSEIFDDQFSVERPDGSNFTLKIRSTKLEDSAMYFCASSRGSTDTQYFGPGTRLTVL.

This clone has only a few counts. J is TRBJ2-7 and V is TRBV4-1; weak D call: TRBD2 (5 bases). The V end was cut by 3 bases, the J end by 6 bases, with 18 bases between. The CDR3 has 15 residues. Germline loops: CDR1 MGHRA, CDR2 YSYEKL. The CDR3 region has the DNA TGCGCCAGCAGCCAGGGTCGGGAAGCGCAGATCGAGCAGTACTTC. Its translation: CASSQGREAQIEQYF.

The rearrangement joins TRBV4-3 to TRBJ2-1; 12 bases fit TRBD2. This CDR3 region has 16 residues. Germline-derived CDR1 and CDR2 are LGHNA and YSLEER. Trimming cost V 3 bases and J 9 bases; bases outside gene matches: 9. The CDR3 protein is CASSQGLAGLTAEQFF. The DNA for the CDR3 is TGCGCCAGCAGCCAGGGACTAGCGGGTTTGACGGCTGAGCAGTTCTTC.